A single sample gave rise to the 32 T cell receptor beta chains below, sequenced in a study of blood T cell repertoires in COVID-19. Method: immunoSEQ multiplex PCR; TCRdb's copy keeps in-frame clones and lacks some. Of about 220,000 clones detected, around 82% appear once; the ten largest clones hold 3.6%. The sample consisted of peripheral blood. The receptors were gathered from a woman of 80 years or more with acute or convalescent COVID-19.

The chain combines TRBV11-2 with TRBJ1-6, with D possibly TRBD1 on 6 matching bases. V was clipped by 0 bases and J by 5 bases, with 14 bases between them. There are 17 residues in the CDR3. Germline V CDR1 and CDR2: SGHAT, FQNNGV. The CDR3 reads CASSLEGGRLNNSPLHF. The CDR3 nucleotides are TGTGCCAGCAGCTTAGAGGGGGGGCGCCTCAATAATTCACCCCTCCACTTT.

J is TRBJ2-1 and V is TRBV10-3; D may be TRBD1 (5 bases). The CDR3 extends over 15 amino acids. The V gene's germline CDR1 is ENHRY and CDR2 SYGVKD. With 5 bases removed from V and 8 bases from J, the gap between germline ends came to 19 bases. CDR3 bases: TGTGCCATCAGTAGGTCGGCAGGGTCTCCGGATGAGCAGTTCTTC. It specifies CAISRSAGSPDEQFF.

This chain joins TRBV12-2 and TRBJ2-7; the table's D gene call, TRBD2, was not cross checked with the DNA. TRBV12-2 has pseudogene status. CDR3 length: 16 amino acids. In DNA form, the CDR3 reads TGTGCAAGTCGCTTAGCTCCGAGGAGGGTCTCCTACGAGCAGTACTTC. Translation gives CASRLAPRRVSYEQYF.

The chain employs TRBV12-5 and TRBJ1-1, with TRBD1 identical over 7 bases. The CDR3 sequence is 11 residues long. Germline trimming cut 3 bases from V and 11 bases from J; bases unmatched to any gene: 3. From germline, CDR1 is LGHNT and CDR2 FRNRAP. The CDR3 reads CASGFDREAFF. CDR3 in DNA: TGTGCTAGTGGTTTTGACAGGGAGGCTTTCTTT.

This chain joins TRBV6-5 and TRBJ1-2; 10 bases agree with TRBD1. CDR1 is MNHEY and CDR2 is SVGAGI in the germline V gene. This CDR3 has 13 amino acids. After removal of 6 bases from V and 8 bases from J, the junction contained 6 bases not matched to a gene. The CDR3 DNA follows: TGTGCCAGCAGGAGACAGGGGGCGCAGGGCTACACCTTC. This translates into CASRRQGAQGYTF.

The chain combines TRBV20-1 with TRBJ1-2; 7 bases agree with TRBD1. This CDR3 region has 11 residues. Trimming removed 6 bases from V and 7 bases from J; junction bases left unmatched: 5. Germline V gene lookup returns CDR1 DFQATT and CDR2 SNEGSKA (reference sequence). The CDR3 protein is CSAWDRGGYTF. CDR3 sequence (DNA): TGCAGTGCCTGGGACAGAGGTGGCTACACCTTC.

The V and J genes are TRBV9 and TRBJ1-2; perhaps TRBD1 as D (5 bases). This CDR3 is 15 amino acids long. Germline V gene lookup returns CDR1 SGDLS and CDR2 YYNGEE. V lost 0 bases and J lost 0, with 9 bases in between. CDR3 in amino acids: CASSVGPGANYGYTF. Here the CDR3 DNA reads TGTGCCAGCAGCGTAGGTCCGGGGGCTAACTATGGCTACACCTTC.

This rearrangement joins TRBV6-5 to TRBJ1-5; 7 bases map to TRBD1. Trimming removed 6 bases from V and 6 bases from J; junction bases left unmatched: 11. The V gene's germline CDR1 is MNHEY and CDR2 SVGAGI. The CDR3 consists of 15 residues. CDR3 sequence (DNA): TGTGCCAGCAGCATAGACAGGGCCCGTGGTCAGCCCCAGCATTTT. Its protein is CASSIDRARGQPQHF.

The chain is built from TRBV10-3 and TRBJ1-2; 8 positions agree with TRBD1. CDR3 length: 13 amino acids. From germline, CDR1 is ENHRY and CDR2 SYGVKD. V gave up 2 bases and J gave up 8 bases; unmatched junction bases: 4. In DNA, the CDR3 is TGTGCCATCAGTGAGGCAGACAGGGGCGGCTACACCTTC. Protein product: CAISEADRGGYTF.

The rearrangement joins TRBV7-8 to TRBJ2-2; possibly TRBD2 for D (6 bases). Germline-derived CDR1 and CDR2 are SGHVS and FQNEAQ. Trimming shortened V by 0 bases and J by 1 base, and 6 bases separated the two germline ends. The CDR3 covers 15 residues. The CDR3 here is CASSLAGGNTGELFF. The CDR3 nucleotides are TGTGCCAGCAGCTTAGCGGGGGGGAACACCGGGGAGCTGTTTTTT.

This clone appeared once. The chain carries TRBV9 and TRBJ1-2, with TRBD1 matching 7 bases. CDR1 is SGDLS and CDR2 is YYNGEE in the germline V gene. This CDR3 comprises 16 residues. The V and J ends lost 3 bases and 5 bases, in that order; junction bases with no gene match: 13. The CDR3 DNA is TGTGCCAGCAGCGGTCACACTGCCGGGACAGTTTATGGCTACACCTTC. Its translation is CASSGHTAGTVYGYTF.

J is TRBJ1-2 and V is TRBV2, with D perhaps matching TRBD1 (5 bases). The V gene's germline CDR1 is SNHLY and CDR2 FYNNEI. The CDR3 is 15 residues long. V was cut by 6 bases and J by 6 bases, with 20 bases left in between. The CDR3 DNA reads TGTGCCAGCAGGGGACTCGGGACTTCAAAGGATGGCTACACCTTC. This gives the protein CASRGLGTSKDGYTF.

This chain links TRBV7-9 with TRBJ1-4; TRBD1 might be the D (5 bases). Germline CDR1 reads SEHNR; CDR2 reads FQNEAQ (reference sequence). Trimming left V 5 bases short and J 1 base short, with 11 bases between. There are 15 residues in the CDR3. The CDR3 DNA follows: TGTGCCAGCAGCCCCCTGGGGGGAACTAATGAAAAACTGTTTTTT. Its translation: CASSPLGGTNEKLFF.

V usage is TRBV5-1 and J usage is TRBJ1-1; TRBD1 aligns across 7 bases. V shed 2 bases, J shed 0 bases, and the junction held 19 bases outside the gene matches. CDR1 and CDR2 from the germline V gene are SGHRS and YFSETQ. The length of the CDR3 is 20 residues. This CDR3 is CASSLRPFDRESGMNTEAFF. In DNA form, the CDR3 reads TGCGCCAGCAGCTTAAGACCGTTCGACAGGGAGTCTGGGATGAACACTGAAGCTTTCTTT.

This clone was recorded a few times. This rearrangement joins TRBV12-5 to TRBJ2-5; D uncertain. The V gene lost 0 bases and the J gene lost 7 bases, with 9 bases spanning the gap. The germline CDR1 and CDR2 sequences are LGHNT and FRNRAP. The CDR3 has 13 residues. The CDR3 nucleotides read TGTGCTAGTGGTTTGGTGTCAGGTGGGACCCAGTACTTC. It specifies CASGLVSGGTQYF.

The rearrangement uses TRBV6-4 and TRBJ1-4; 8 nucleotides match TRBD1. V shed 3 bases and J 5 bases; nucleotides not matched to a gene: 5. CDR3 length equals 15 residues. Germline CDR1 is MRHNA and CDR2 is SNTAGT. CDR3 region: CASSERTGSNEKLFF. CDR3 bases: TGTGCCAGCAGTGAAAGGACAGGGTCAAATGAAAAACTGTTTTTT.

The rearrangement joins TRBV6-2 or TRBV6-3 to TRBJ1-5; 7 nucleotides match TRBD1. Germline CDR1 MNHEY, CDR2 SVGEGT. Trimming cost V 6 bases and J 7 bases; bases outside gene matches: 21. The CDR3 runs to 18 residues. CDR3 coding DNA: TGTGCCAGCAGCAGGGGGTATAGTGGGACAGAAGTCAGGCAGCCCCAGCATTTT. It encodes CASSRGYSGTEVRQPQHF.

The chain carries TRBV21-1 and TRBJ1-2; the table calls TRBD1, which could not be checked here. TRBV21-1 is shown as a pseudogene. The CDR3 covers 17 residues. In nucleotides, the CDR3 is TGTGCCATATCAAGAAGGGGGACAGACCATGCTAACTATGGCTACACCTTC. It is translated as CAISRRGTDHANYGYTF.

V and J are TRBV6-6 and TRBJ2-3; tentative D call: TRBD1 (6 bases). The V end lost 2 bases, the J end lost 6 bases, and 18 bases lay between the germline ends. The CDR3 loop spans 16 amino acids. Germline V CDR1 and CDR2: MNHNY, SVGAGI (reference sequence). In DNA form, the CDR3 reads TGTGCCAGCAGTTACATTCAGGGGACCACGGGGGATACGCAGTATTTT. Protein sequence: CASSYIQGTTGDTQYF.

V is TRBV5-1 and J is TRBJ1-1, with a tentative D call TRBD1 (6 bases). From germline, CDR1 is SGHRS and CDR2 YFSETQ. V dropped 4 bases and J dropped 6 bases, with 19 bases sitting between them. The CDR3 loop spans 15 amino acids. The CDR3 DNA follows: TGCGCCAGCAGCGCGGAACAGGGCCACCAACCTGAAGCTTTCTTT. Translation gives CASSAEQGHQPEAFF.

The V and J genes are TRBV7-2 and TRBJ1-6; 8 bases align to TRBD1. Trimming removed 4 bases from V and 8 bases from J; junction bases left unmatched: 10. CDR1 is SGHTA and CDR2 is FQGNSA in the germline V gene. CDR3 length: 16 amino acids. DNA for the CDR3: TGTGCCAGCAGCTCCCTAGGACAGGGAGGCTATTCACCCCTCCACTTT. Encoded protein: CASSSLGQGGYSPLHF.

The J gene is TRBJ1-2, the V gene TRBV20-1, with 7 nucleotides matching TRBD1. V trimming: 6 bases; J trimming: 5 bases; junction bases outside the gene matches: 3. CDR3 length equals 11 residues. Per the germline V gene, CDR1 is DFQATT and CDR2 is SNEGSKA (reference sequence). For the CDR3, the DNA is TGCAGTGCCAAGACAGGGTATGGCTACACCTTC. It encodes CSAKTGYGYTF.

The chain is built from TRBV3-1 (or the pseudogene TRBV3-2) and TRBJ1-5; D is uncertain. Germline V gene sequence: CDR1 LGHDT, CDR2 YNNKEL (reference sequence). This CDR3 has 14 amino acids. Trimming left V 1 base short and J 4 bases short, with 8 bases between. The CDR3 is CASSQGHQNQPQHF. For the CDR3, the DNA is TGTGCCAGCAGCCAAGGACACCAAAATCAGCCCCAGCATTTT.

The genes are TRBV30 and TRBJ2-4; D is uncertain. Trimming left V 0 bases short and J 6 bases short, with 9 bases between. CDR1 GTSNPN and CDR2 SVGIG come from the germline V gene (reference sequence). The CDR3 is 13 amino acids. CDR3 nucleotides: TGTGCCTGGAGTGTTGGTACGCGAAACATTCAGTACTTC. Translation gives CAWSVGTRNIQYF.

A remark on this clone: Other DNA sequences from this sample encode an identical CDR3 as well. The CDR3 nucleotides read TGTGCCAGCAGCCTCGGACAGGGGGGGAACACTGAAGCTTTCTTT. As protein: CASSLGQGGNTEAFF. The rearrangement links TRBV7-9 to TRBJ1-1, with TRBD1 matching over 10 bases. The germline CDR1 and CDR2 sequences are SEHNR and FQNEAQ (reference sequence). This CDR3 is built from 15 residues. With 5 bases clipped from V and 1 base from J, the junction kept 4 bases outside the gene matches.

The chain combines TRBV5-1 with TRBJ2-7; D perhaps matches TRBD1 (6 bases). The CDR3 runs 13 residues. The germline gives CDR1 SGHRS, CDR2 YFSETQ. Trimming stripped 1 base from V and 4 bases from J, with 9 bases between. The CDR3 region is CASSLQGHYEQYF. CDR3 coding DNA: TGCGCCAGCAGCTTGCAGGGACATTACGAGCAGTACTTC.

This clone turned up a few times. CDR3 loop: CASSTRGGGYEQYF. DNA for the CDR3: TGCGCCAGCAGTACTCGCGGGGGGGGCTACGAGCAGTACTTC. The chain employs TRBV5-1 and TRBJ2-7; TRBD2 matches 9 bases. V lost 5 bases to trimming and J lost 3 bases; unmatched junction nucleotides: 6. Germline CDR1 reads SGHRS; CDR2 reads YFSETQ. The CDR3 loop spans 14 amino acids.

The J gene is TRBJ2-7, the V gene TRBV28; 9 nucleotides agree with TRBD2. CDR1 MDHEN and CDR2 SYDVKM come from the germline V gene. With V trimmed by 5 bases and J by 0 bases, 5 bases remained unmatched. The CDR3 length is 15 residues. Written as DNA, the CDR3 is TGTGCCAGCAGTCAAAGCGGGGGGCCCTCCTACGAGCAGTACTTC. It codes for CASSQSGGPSYEQYF.

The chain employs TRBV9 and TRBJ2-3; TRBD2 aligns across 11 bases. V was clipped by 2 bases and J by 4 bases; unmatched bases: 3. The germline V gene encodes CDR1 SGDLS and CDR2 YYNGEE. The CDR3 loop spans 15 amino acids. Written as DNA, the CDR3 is TGTGCCAGCAGCGTTACTAGCGGGGGACCAGATACGCAGTATTTT. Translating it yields CASSVTSGGPDTQYF.

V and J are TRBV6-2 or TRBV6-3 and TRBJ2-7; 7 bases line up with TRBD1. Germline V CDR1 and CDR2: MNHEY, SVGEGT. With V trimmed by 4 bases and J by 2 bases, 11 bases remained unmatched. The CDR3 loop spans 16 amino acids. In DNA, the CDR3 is TGTGCCAGCAGTTCCTCCTACAGGGGATTCACCTACGAGCAGTACTTC. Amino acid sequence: CASSSSYRGFTYEQYF.

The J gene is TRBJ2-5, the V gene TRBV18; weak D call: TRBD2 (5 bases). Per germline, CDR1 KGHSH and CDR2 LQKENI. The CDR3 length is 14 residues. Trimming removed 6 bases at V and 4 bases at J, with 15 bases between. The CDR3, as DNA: TGTGCCAGCTCCCCAGTAGAGGGAGCAGAGACCCAGTACTTC. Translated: CASSPVEGAETQYF. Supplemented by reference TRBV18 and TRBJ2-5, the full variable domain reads NAGVMQNPRHLVRRRGQEARLRCSPMKGHSHVYWYRQLPEEGLKFMVYLQKENIIDESGMPKERFSAEFPKEGPSILRIQQVVRGDSAAYFCASSPVEGAETQYFGPGTRLLVL.

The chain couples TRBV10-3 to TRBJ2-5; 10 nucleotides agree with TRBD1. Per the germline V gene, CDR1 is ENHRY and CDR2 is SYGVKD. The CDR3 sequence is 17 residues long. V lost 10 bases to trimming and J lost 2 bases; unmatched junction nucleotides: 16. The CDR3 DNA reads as TGTGCCACAAAATCGGACCCCGGGACAGGGGTTCAAGAGACCCAGTACTTC. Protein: CATKSDPGTGVQETQYF.